A selection of T cell receptor beta chains follows, all from one sample in a study of T-cell reconstitution after alpha-beta-depleted transplantation in children. TCRdb called the PCR reads again in MiXCR, with one record for every CDR3 protein. The table lists approximately 490,000 distinct CDR3 sequences, roughly a tenth of them singletons. The sample here was PBMCs, taken before TCRalphabeta/CD19-depleted stem cell transplant. Every receptor here comes from a child aged 2-9 years with inherited bone marrow failure, due to receive a stem cell transplant. Each CDR3 is given with its conserved first and last residue. A D gene is named only where the DNA matches it firmly. Size is stated for part of the rows, as once, few or many counts, or as a class when the clone is expanded.

D	V	size	J	length	DNA	CDR3
.	TRBV7-9	.	TRBJ2-7	15	TGTGCCAGCAGCTTAGCAGGGGGGTTCACCTACGAGCAGTACTTC	CASSLAGGFTYEQYF
.	TRBV29-1	.	TRBJ2-1	13	TGCAGCGTTGCCGCGAGCTCCTACAATGAGCAGTTCTTC	CSVAASSYNEQFF
TRBD2	TRBV4-3	many	TRBJ2-1	16	TGCGCCAGCAGCCTCGGAGGCGGGAGGGGGTACAATGAGCAGTTCTTC	CASSLGGGRGYNEQFF
TRBD1	TRBV7-2	many	TRBJ2-7	15	TGTGCCAGCAGCTTAGCTTCCGGGACAGGGACCGAGCAGTACTTC	CASSLASGTGTEQYF
TRBD1	TRBV20-1	many	TRBJ2-3	14	TGCAGTGCTCGCCAGCCGGGACAGACGGATACGCAGTATTTT	CSARQPGQTDTQYF
.	TRBV11-2	many	TRBJ2-5	18	TGTGCCAGCAGCTTAGATCTCGCGGCCTACTGGTACCAAGAGACCCAGTACTTC	CASSLDLAAYWYQETQYF
.	TRBV25-1	many	TRBJ2-7	14	TGTGCCAGCAGTGAATATATCGGCGGCTACGAGCAGTACTTC	CASSEYIGGYEQYF
TRBD2	TRBV4-3	many	TRBJ2-7	15	TGCGCCAGCAGCCAAGTAGCGGCGGGAGAACACGAGCAGTACTTC	CASSQVAAGEHEQYF
TRBD2	TRBV2	many	TRBJ2-1	16	TGTGCCAGCAGTGGGGACTCAGCGGGAGTTGTCTATGAGCAGTTCTTC	CASSGDSAGVVYEQFF
.	TRBV28	many	TRBJ2-3	16	TGTGCCAGCAGTTTCACCCGGGCTAGCGCCACAGATACGCAGTATTTT	CASSFTRASATDTQYF
.	TRBV20-1	few	TRBJ1-2	14	TGCAGTGCTAGAGACTATCAGGGAGGCTATGGCTACACCTTC	CSARDYQGGYGYTF
.	TRBV12-3/TRBV12-4	few	TRBJ2-7	15	TGTGCCAGCAGTTTCGTACAGGGAGAGGGTTACGAGCAGTACTTC	CASSFVQGEGYEQYF
TRBD1	TRBV5-4	.	TRBJ1-2	13	TGTGCCAGCAGGATAAACAGGGGTTATGGCTACACCTTC	CASRINRGYGYTF
.	TRBV4-1	few	TRBJ1-2	16	TGCGCCAGCAGCCAAGAGATCTCTAGGGTGCGGAAGGGCTACACCTTC	CASSQEISRVRKGYTF
TRBD1	TRBV20-1	many	TRBJ2-1	14	TGCAGTGCTGGAAACAGGGGGGAATACAATGAGCAGTTCTTC	CSAGNRGEYNEQFF
.	TRBV6-2/TRBV6-3	.	TRBJ1-2	14	TGTGCCAGCGTTACCGGGACACAGTTTTATGGCTACACCTTC	CASVTGTQFYGYTF
.	TRBV19	many	TRBJ2-2	15	TGTGCCAGTAGAAGTCGGACCCTAAACACCGGGGAGCTGTTTTTT	CASRSRTLNTGELFF
.	TRBV7-2	many	TRBJ1-1	17	TGTGCCAGCAGCATTAGCGTCCTCGTCGAGGGTGTCACTGAAGCTTTCTTT	CASSISVLVEGVTEAFF
.	TRBV10-3	few	TRBJ1-2	11	TGTGCCATCAGTGATAACAGGGTGGACACCTTC	CAISDNRVDTF
.	TRBV5-6	.	TRBJ2-1	13	TGTGCCATCAGCCCCGGACTCTCCAATGAGCAGTTCTTC	CAISPGLSNEQFF
TRBD2	TRBV12-3/TRBV12-4	many	TRBJ2-6	18	TGTGCCAGCAGTCTCAGACTAGCGGGAGTGGGTGGGGCCAACGTCCTGACTTTC	CASSLRLAGVGGANVLTF
.	TRBV10-3	many	TRBJ2-1	15	TGTGCCATCAGTCCGGGGGAGATCACCTACAATGAGCAGTTCTTC	CAISPGEITYNEQFF
.	TRBV5-1	many	TRBJ2-5	13	TGCGCCAGCGCCCTTAGCAGCCAAGAGACCCAGTACTTC	CASALSSQETQYF
TRBD2	TRBV7-8	many	TRBJ2-2	18	TGTGCCAGCAGCCAGCCCGGACTAGCTTACCCCTACCCCGGGGAGCTGTTTTTT	CASSQPGLAYPYPGELFF
TRBD2	TRBV4-2	.	TRBJ2-3	16	TGTGCCAGCAGCCAACAGCTAGCGGGAGGTCCAGATACGCAGTATTTT	CASSQQLAGGPDTQYF
.	TRBV4-1	.	TRBJ2-2	16	TGCGCCAGCAGCCAGGAAGTGCTTGGTAACACCGGGGAGCTGTTTTTT	CASSQEVLGNTGELFF
TRBD2	TRBV12-3/TRBV12-4	many	TRBJ2-7	15	TGTGCCAGCAGTTTAAAACTAGCGGGATTTGGAGAGCAGTACTTC	CASSLKLAGFGEQYF
TRBD2	TRBV20-1	few	TRBJ2-1	15	TGCAGTGCTAGGAAACTAGCGGAGGAAAACAATGAGCAGTTCTTC	CSARKLAEENNEQFF
TRBD2	TRBV27	many	TRBJ2-1	14	TGTGCCAGCAGCCCTGCGGGAGCGGGGAGGGGGCAGTTCTTC	CASSPAGAGRGQFF
TRBD1	TRBV12-3/TRBV12-4	many	TRBJ2-7	14	TGTGCCAGCAGCCCTTTGGGACAGGGGAGCGAGCAGTACTTC	CASSPLGQGSEQYF
TRBD1	TRBV27	many	TRBJ2-2	17	TGTGCCAGCAGTTTAATAGGGACAGGGGTGAACACCGGGGAGCTGTTTTTT	CASSLIGTGVNTGELFF
TRBD2	TRBV28	many	TRBJ2-7	15	TGTGCCAGCAGCACCCCTCTAGCGGGAAAGAACGAGCAGTACTTC	CASSTPLAGKNEQYF
TRBD2	TRBV4-1	few	TRBJ2-1	18	TGCGCCAGCAGCCGGGGACTAGCGGGAGGGCATCCCTACAATGAGCAGTTCTTC	CASSRGLAGGHPYNEQFF
.	TRBV10-3	many	TRBJ1-1	12	TGTGCCATCAGTGGAACAGCCACTGAAGCTTTCTTT	CAISGTATEAFF
.	TRBV27	many	TRBJ1-4	14	TGTGCCAGCCGCCCAGGAGGGGCGGGGGAAAAACTGTTTTTT	CASRPGGAGEKLFF
.	TRBV5-4	.	TRBJ1-1	13	TGTGCCAGCAAAGATGGGGTAGACGGTGAAGCTTTCTTT	CASKDGVDGEAFF
TRBD1	TRBV12-3/TRBV12-4	many	TRBJ2-7	13	TGTGCCAGCAGTTTAGGGGACAGGAGCGGGCAGTACTTC	CASSLGDRSGQYF
TRBD2	TRBV9	many	TRBJ2-3	14	TGTGCCAGCAGCGTGGGGACTATCTTAGATACGCAGTATTTT	CASSVGTILDTQYF
TRBD2	TRBV18	.	TRBJ2-1	16	TGTGCCAGCTCACCACTGGCGGGAGGGCCCCCCGATGAGCAGTTCTTC	CASSPLAGGPPDEQFF
.	TRBV4-3	many	TRBJ1-5	15	TGCGCCAGCAGCCAAGATCGGGGGGCAAGTCAGCCCCAGCATTTT	CASSQDRGASQPQHF
TRBD2	TRBV20-1	.	TRBJ2-1	19	TGCAGTGCGAAAAAGGGGATGCTAGCGGGACCGCAATGGAGGAATGAGCAGTTCTTC	CSAKKGMLAGPQWRNEQFF
.	TRBV27	many	TRBJ2-1	17	TGTGCCAGCAGTTCAATTTTGGCACTCTCCGTCTACAATGAGCAGTTCTTC	CASSSILALSVYNEQFF
.	TRBV12-3/TRBV12-4	many	TRBJ2-1	17	TGTGCCAGCAGGCTCCAGGGGATAGGGTTTGTGTACAATGAGCAGTTCTTC	CASRLQGIGFVYNEQFF
.	TRBV6-2/TRBV6-3	many	TRBJ2-2	14	TGTGCCAGCAGTTACTCGTTGTCTAGCGGGGAGCTGTTTTTT	CASSYSLSSGELFF
TRBD2	TRBV7-2	.	TRBJ2-3	17	TGTGCCAGCAGCATACAGACTAGCCCTCCAAAGCCAGATACGCAGTATTTT	CASSIQTSPPKPDTQYF
.	TRBV19	.	TRBJ1-5	15	TGTGCCAGTAGTCTCACAAACAGAGCAAGTCAGCCCCAGCATTTT	CASSLTNRASQPQHF
.	TRBV7-2	many	TRBJ2-5	15	TGTGCCAGCAGCTTAGCCCCGGGCAGTGGGGAGACCCAGTACTTC	CASSLAPGSGETQYF
TRBD1	TRBV12-3/TRBV12-4	many	TRBJ2-2	14	TGTGCCAGCAGTACGCAGGGGGCGGCCGGGGAGCTGTTTTTT	CASSTQGAAGELFF
.	TRBV6-2/TRBV6-3	.	TRBJ1-1	16	TGTGCCAGCAGTTACTCCCGACAGCATTTGAACACTGAAGCTTTCTTT	CASSYSRQHLNTEAFF
TRBD1	TRBV10-3	many	TRBJ2-1	14	TGTGCCAGCAAGGGGACAGGGGGCATCGATGAGCAGTTCTTC	CASKGTGGIDEQFF
.	TRBV15	many	TRBJ2-1	13	TGTGCCACCAGCAGAGATCCGGGGGCTGAGCAGTTCTTC	CATSRDPGAEQFF
.	TRBV29-1	many	TRBJ1-1	14	TGCAGCGTTGATCCAGCAGGGCGGAGCACTGAAGCTTTCTTT	CSVDPAGRSTEAFF
TRBD2	TRBV20-1	many	TRBJ2-1	14	TGCAGTGCTACCCGGGGGGTCGGCCTTTCCGAGCAGTTCTTC	CSATRGVGLSEQFF
.	TRBV10-3	.	TRBJ1-2	12	TGTGCCATCAGTGATTTGGAGGATGGCTACACCTTC	CAISDLEDGYTF